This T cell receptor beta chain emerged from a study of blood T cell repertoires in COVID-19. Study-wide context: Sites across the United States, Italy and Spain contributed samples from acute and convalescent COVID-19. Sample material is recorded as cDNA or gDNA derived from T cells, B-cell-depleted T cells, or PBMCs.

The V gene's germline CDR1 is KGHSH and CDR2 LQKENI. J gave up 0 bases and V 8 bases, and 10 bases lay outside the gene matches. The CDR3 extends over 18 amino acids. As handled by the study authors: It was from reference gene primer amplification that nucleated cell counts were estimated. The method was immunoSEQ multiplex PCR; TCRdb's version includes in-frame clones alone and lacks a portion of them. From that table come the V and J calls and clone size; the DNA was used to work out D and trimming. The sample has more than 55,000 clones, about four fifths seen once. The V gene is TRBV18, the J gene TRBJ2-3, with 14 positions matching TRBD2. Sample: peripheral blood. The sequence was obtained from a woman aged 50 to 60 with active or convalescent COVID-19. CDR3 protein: CASRLGTSGSWSTDTQYF. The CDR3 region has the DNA TGTGCCAGCCGCTTAGGGACTAGCGGGAGTTGGAGCACAGATACGCAGTATTTT.